The present TCR beta chain was sequenced within a study of blood T cell repertoires in COVID-19. Study context: There were acute and convalescent COVID-19 samples, and they came from the United States, Italy and Spain. In each case, the material was cDNA or gDNA derived from T cells, B-cell-depleted T cells, or PBMCs.

Unmatched junction bases numbered 5, after V lost 4 bases and J lost 1 base. CDR3 length: 16 residues. In germline, CDR1 is ENHRY, CDR2 SYGVKD. Authors' data handling: Reference gene primer amplification gave nucleated cell count estimates. TCRdb's table, derived via immunoSEQ multiplex PCR, lists solely in-frame clones and lacks some. The V and J calls and clone size were taken over from that table, and D and trimming were inferred from the DNA. The sample holds around 260,000 clones, over 75% seen once. Sequencing used peripheral blood. This sequence joins TRBV10-3 and TRBJ1-5; 9 positions agree with TRBD1. The receptor was derived from a human donor in a cohort sampled during active COVID-19. The CDR3 loop is CAISAGTGSSNQPQHF. CDR3 nucleotide sequence: TGTGCCATCAGTGCGGGGACAGGGAGCAGCAATCAGCCCCAGCATTTT.